This entry lists 31 T cell receptor beta chains sequenced from one sample in a study of liver allograft versus peripheral blood T cells. Overall study context: A comparison was made between T cell receptor repertoires in transplanted livers and those in recipients' peripheral blood.

TCRdb re-called the reads with MiXCR, one entry per CDR3 protein. The repertoire consists of roughly 13,000 distinct CDR3 sequences, with roughly 20% occurring once and the leading ten covering around 5.5%. These receptors were collected from a human patient who had a liver transplant. Some T cells may have come from the graft donor.

This clonotype is deemed medium-sized. This chain connects TRBV7-3 to TRBJ1-6, with D perhaps TRBD1 (6 bases). The V gene's germline CDR1 is SGHTA and CDR2 FQGTGA. V was shortened by 1 base and J by 9 bases, with 10 bases between the two germline ends. The CDR3 covers 14 residues. In DNA form, the CDR3 reads TGTGCCAGCAGCTTAATGGGGGGGCCTTCACCCCTCCACTTT. Translation gives CASSLMGGPSPLHF.

This sequence joins TRBV7-3 and TRBJ1-5; the D is unclear. The V gene lost 2 bases and the J gene lost 7 bases, with 9 bases spanning the gap. Germline V gene data show CDR1 as SGHTA and CDR2 as FQGTGA. CDR3 length: 13 residues. CDR3 residues: CASSLGPEQPQHF. The CDR3 DNA reads TGTGCCAGCAGCTTAGGACCGGAACAGCCCCAGCATTTT.

This clonotype was recorded a few times. The chain employs TRBV12-3 or TRBV12-4 and TRBJ2-7; 8 nucleotides agree with TRBD1. The CDR3 has 14 residues. The J segment lost 1 base and the V segment lost 6 bases, leaving 5 bases of the junction unmatched. The CDR3 sequence is CASRGQVGSYEQYF. The CDR3 region has the DNA TGTGCCAGCAGGGGACAGGTGGGGTCCTACGAGCAGTACTTC.

The chain employs TRBV11-1 and TRBJ1-1; D is unresolved. The CDR3 consists of 14 residues. Trimming left V 1 base short and J 1 base short, with 7 bases between. Germline CDR1 and CDR2: SGHAT and FQDESV (reference sequence). The CDR3 loop reads CASSLGRSNTEAFF. The CDR3 DNA follows: TGTGCCAGCAGCTTAGGCAGGTCGAACACTGAAGCTTTCTTT.

The gene calls are TRBV10-3 and TRBJ2-2; 7 bases fit TRBD1. J gave up 4 bases and V 3 bases, and 2 bases lay outside the gene matches. The CDR3 covers 14 residues. The V gene's germline CDR1 is ENHRY and CDR2 SYGVKD. The CDR3 sequence is CAISDPGGTGELFF. Here the CDR3 DNA reads TGTGCCATCAGTGACCCAGGGGGCACCGGGGAGCTGTTTTTT.

To note about this clonotype: Being one base from a much bigger clone, this may be a read error. As the CDR3 is not closed by the conserved phenylalanine or tryptophan, this likely results from a read error. This sequence joins TRBV6-5 and TRBJ1-6; D not resolved. In germline, CDR1 is MNHEY, CDR2 SVGAGI. CDR3 length: 17 amino acids. With 4 bases removed from V and 0 bases from J, the gap between germline ends came to 13 bases. The CDR3 protein is CASSFGPGSSYNSPLHL. In nucleotides, the CDR3 is TGTGCCAGCAGTTTCGGGCCGGGTAGCTCCTATAATTCACCCCTCCACCTT.

There are many counts of this clonotype. The V call is TRBV19, the J call TRBJ1-1; TRBD1 agrees at 7 bases. The CDR3 has 13 residues. V dropped 6 bases and J dropped 3; count of bases not matched to a gene: 4. In germline, CDR1 is LNHDA, CDR2 SQIVND (reference sequence). The CDR3 sequence: CASSPQGYTEAFF. CDR3 DNA sequence: TGTGCCAGTAGCCCACAGGGGTACACTGAAGCTTTCTTT.

Sample share makes this clonotype medium-sized. The J gene is TRBJ1-2, the V gene TRBV7-2, with unresolved D. The CDR3 is 13 residues long. Germline values: CDR1 SGHTA, CDR2 FQGNSA. The V and J ends lost 1 base and 8 bases respectively, with 11 bases between them. DNA for the CDR3: TGTGCCAGCAGCTTAGAGAGGGAGAGGGGCTACACCTTC. Translation: CASSLERERGYTF.

In this sample, this clonotype turned up a few times. The chain links TRBV6-2 or TRBV6-3 to TRBJ1-2; 7 nucleotides match TRBD1. The V segment lost 0 bases and the J segment 6 bases; nucleotides outside the gene matches: 22. Germline V gene lookup returns CDR1 MNHEY and CDR2 SVGEGT. This CDR3 is built from 20 residues. CDR3 protein: CASSYSFPFYGDREADGYTF. In DNA, the CDR3 is TGTGCCAGCAGTTACTCGTTCCCCTTCTACGGCGACAGGGAGGCTGATGGCTACACCTTC.

The table lists this clonotype with a count of one. The chain is built from TRBV5-4 and TRBJ2-5; 11 bases agree with TRBD1. The CDR3 is 15 residues long. J lost 5 bases, V lost 4 bases, and 7 bases had no gene match. Germline lookup yields CDR1 SGHNT and CDR2 YYREEE (reference sequence). The CDR3 is CASSPRTGGAETQYF. The DNA for the CDR3 is TGTGCCAGCAGCCCCCGGACAGGGGGCGCGGAGACCCAGTACTTC.

This clonotype was counted between two and nine times. This sequence joins TRBV6-2 or TRBV6-3 and TRBJ2-7, with D possibly matching TRBD2 (6 bases). V was trimmed by 5 bases and J by 0 bases, leaving 11 bases between them. The length of the CDR3 is 14 residues. Germline V gene data show CDR1 as MNHEY and CDR2 as SVGEGT. The CDR3 is CASSGHGSSYEQYF. For the CDR3, the DNA is TGTGCCAGCAGTGGACACGGGAGCTCCTACGAGCAGTACTTC.

This clonotype showed up just a few times. V and J are TRBV6-2 or TRBV6-3 and TRBJ1-2; 7 positions match TRBD1. CDR1 MNHEY and CDR2 SVGEGT come from the germline V gene. CDR3 length equals 12 residues. Trimming took 7 bases from V and 4 from J; bases not matched to a gene: 3. The CDR3 loop reads CASKQGFYGYTF. The DNA for the CDR3 is TGTGCCAGCAAACAGGGGTTCTATGGCTACACCTTC.

This clonotype was counted between two and nine times. The chain employs TRBV12-3 or TRBV12-4 and TRBJ1-1; D is perhaps TRBD1 (6 bases). V shed 6 bases and J shed 6 bases, with 23 bases lying between them. The CDR3 covers 16 residues. This CDR3 is CASSSLQGSRWAEAFF. The CDR3 region has the DNA TGTGCCAGCAGCTCGCTGCAGGGGTCTCGGTGGGCTGAAGCTTTCTTT.

This clonotype is medium-sized within its sample. The rearrangement uses TRBV5-6 and TRBJ1-1, with D unclear. V gave up 4 bases and J gave up 1 base, with 8 bases separating them. CDR1 SGHDT and CDR2 YYEEEE come from the germline V gene. The CDR3 contains 13 residues. CDR3 sequence reads: CASSASPNTEAFF. CDR3 nucleotides: TGTGCCAGCAGCGCCTCCCCGAACACTGAAGCTTTCTTT.

On this clonotype itself: A read error is possible here, since a much larger clone lies one base away. The gene calls are TRBV19 and TRBJ1-6; possible D gene TRBD1, 5 bases. CDR1 is LNHDA, CDR2 SQIVND, per germline (reference sequence). This CDR3 spans 13 amino acids. Trimming pared 10 bases from V and 9 bases from J, leaving 16 bases between. As DNA, the CDR3 is TGTGCCACCCAGACAGCCCATAGTTCACCCCTCCACTTT. Amino acid sequence: CATQTAHSSPLHF.

As to this clonotype: Possible read error: a much larger clone is one base away. The rearrangement joins TRBV18 to TRBJ2-7; 7 nucleotides agree with TRBD2. This CDR3 has 15 residues. Germline CDR1 is KGHSH and CDR2 is LQKENI. CDR3 bases: TGTGCCAGCTCACCACCGGGGCGGGGGATCTACGAGCAGCACTTC. Translating it yields CASSPPGRGIYEQHF. Full variable domain (outside the CDR3, taken from reference TRBV18 and TRBJ2-7): NAGVMQNPRHLVRRRGQEARLRCSPMKGHSHVYWYRQLPEEGLKFMVYLQKENIIDESGMPKERFSAEFPKEGPSILRIQQVVRGDSAAYFCASSPPGRGIYEQHFGPGTRLTVT.

This clonotype was detected only a few times. This chain connects TRBV10-3 to TRBJ1-1; D may be TRBD1 (5 bases). V was trimmed by 8 bases and J by 1 base, leaving 8 bases between them. In germline, CDR1 is ENHRY, CDR2 SYGVKD. The CDR3 runs 12 residues. The CDR3 region is CAIGDGNTEAFF. The CDR3 DNA follows: TGTGCCATCGGGGACGGGAACACTGAAGCTTTCTTT.

There are a few counts of this clonotype. This chain links TRBV6-5 with TRBJ1-2; TRBD1 might be the D (6 bases). Trimming removed 6 bases from V and 10 bases from J, with 18 bases in between. The CDR3 runs to 13 residues. Germline V gene lookup returns CDR1 MNHEY and CDR2 SVGAGI. CDR3 bases: TGTGCCAGCAGACTAGGGACACGCGTAGACTACACCTTC. Its protein product is CASRLGTRVDYTF.

This clonotype was detected many times. J is TRBJ2-2 and V is TRBV7-2, with 8 bases that match TRBD1. The CDR3 has 14 residues. V lost 3 bases and J lost 9; bases outside the gene matches: 6. The germline CDR1 and CDR2 sequences are SGHTA and FQGNSA. CDR3 in DNA: TGTGCCAGCAGCTTCCCGGGACAGGACCGGGAGCTGTTTTTT. Protein product: CASSFPGQDRELFF.

Remarks on this clonotype: One end of the junction varies from germline; a read error may be responsible. The gene calls are TRBV7-9 and TRBJ1-2, with 7 bases identical to TRBD1. Germline loops: CDR1 SEHNR, CDR2 FQNEAQ (reference sequence). This CDR3 region has 15 residues. The CDR3 here is CARSCQGQIAYGYTF. The CDR3 nucleotides are TGTGCCAGAAGCTGCCAGGGACAGATCGCCTATGGCTACACCTTC.

Here the CDR3 DNA reads TGTGCCAGCAGCCAGATCAGAGGCGGCTACACCTTC. This gives the protein CASSQIRGGYTF. V gene TRBV14 combines with J gene TRBJ1-2; no reliable D call. Germline lookup yields CDR1 SGHDN and CDR2 FVKESK. V dropped 3 bases and J dropped 8 bases, with 10 bases sitting between them. The CDR3 totals 12 residues.

The V and J genes are TRBV5-4 and TRBJ1-2; a weak D match, TRBD1 (5 bases). Germline CDR1 SGHNT, CDR2 YYREEE (reference sequence). V dropped 4 bases and J dropped 6 bases, with 10 bases sitting between them. The CDR3 totals 12 residues. The CDR3 coding sequence is TGTGCCAGCAGCCGCGCAGGGAATGGCTACACCTTC. It encodes CASSRAGNGYTF.

This clonotype was seen more than once but under ten times. This rearrangement joins TRBV6-1 to TRBJ2-7, with D unresolved. The CDR3 has 13 residues. Germline V lookup: CDR1 MNHNS, CDR2 SASEGT. V was clipped by 3 bases and J by 5 bases, with 11 bases between them. The CDR3 sequence is CASSDRALDEQYF. The CDR3 nucleotides read TGTGCCAGCAGTGATAGGGCCCTGGACGAGCAGTACTTC.

This clonotype was counted between two and nine times. V gene TRBV7-2 combines with J gene TRBJ1-5; 9 positions agree with TRBD1. The CDR3 runs 15 residues. With V trimmed by 3 bases and J by 5 bases, 5 bases remained unmatched. Looked up from germline, CDR1 is SGHTA and CDR2 is FQGNSA. Written as DNA, the CDR3 is TGTGCCAGCAGCTTGGGGACAGGGAGGGATCAGCCCCAGCATTTT. Residues: CASSLGTGRDQPQHF.

This clonotype has at least ten counts. The rearrangement joins TRBV7-9 to TRBJ1-1; 7 bases are shared with TRBD1. CDR1 is SEHNR and CDR2 is FQNEAQ in the germline V gene (reference sequence). CDR3 size: 15 residues. After removal of 4 bases from V and 5 bases from J, the junction contained 10 bases not matched to a gene. This CDR3 reads CASSSTDRRVTEAFF. Written as DNA, the CDR3 is TGTGCCAGCAGCTCGACGGACAGGCGCGTGACTGAAGCTTTCTTT.

This clonotype is judged medium-sized (0.01 to 0.1%). The chain carries TRBV10-3 and TRBJ1-2; tentative D call: TRBD1 (5 bases). The CDR3 contains 14 residues. V gave up 9 bases and J gave up 7 bases, with 21 bases separating them. Per the germline V gene, CDR1 is ENHRY and CDR2 is SYGVKD. CDR3 sequence: CAILQTQGFGGYTF. The CDR3 DNA sequence: TGTGCCATTCTTCAAACCCAGGGATTTGGTGGCTACACCTTC.

This clonotype is labeled as medium-sized. The chain carries TRBV6-5 and TRBJ1-1; D not resolved. Trimming took off 6 bases at V and 7 bases at J, with 15 bases between the two ends. The CDR3 extends over 13 amino acids. Germline assignment: CDR1 MNHEY and CDR2 SVGAGI. CDR3 sequence reads: CASRWRTEDEAFF. CDR3 sequence (DNA): TGTGCCAGCAGGTGGAGGACGGAGGATGAAGCTTTCTTT.

This clonotype was counted between two and nine times. As DNA, the CDR3 is TGTGCCAGCAGTTTAAACAGGGGGACCCCCGAGCAGTACTTC. Its protein product is CASSLNRGTPEQYF. The chain couples TRBV27 to TRBJ2-7, with 8 bases matching TRBD1. This CDR3 is built from 14 residues. Trimming cost V 2 bases and J 6 bases; bases outside gene matches: 6. CDR1 and CDR2 from the germline V gene are MNHEY and SMNVEV (reference sequence).

The rearrangement joins TRBV10-3 to TRBJ1-6; D unresolved. The CDR3 consists of 15 residues. Germline CDR1 and CDR2: ENHRY and SYGVKD. Trimming removed 0 bases at V and 10 bases at J, with 13 bases between. The CDR3 region has the DNA TGTGCCATCAGTGAGTCCTACGGGGTTGGCTCACCCCTCCACTTT. This sequence encodes CAISESYGVGSPLHF.

This clonotype qualifies as medium-sized (0.01 to 0.1%). The chain combines TRBV6-2 or TRBV6-3 with TRBJ1-2; D is unclear. The CDR3 has 13 amino acids. The V gene's germline CDR1 is MNHEY and CDR2 SVGEGT. Trimming left V 6 bases short and J 8 bases short, with 16 bases between. This CDR3 is CASSRTRGWGYTF. The CDR3 DNA reads TGTGCCAGCAGCCGGACGCGGGGTTGGGGCTACACCTTC.

By sample fraction, this clonotype is medium-sized. The V gene is TRBV19, the J gene TRBJ1-2, with TRBD1 identical over 7 bases. This CDR3 has 14 amino acids. Looked up from germline, CDR1 is LNHDA and CDR2 is SQIVND (reference sequence). The V gene end was trimmed by 5 bases and the J gene end by 4 bases; junction bases not matched to a gene: 7. The CDR3 is CASSATGTAYGYTF. CDR3 DNA: TGTGCCAGTAGTGCTACCGGGACAGCCTATGGCTACACCTTC.